This T cell receptor (beta chain) was profiled in a study of cytomegalovirus exposure and HLA in healthy donors. Method: immunoSEQ multiplex PCR; TCRdb's copy keeps in-frame clones and lacks some. The data contain 200,000 or so clones, 83% of them singletons. In regard to this clone: Its antigen is as yet unknown.

There are 14 residues in the CDR3. The germline CDR1 and CDR2 sequences are SNHLY and FYNNEI. V gave up 8 bases and J gave up 4 bases; unmatched junction bases: 6. Study-wide points: TCR beta chains numbering more than 150 were designated cytomegalovirus-associated. Many donors shared some public TCRs, even though most TCR sequences were rare. In the approximately 130 validation repertoires, 85% to 95% of cluster scores exceeded 0, per a later analysis.

The J gene is TRBJ1-5, the V gene TRBV2, with 9 positions matching TRBD1. Input material: PBMCs. The source of this sequence is a woman aged 18-29 years in good health and CMV-seronegative. The CDR3 nucleotides read TGTGCCAGCGGGCCGGACAGGGGAAATCAGCCCCAGCATTTT. This gives the protein CASGPDRGNQPQHF.